The rows below give T cell receptor beta chains drawn from one sample of a study of T cells in Graves' hyperthyroidism and ophthalmopathy. TCRdb used MiXCR to reprocess the multiplex PCR reads, holding one entry per CDR3 protein. The repertoire includes roughly 500,000 distinct CDR3 sequences, approximately 23% of them detected once, and 45% to 55% sits in the top ten. Sample: blood. The source of these receptors is an older woman with Graves' ophthalmopathy. Both conserved end residues are part of each CDR3. Fields, in order: V gene, J gene, CDR3 protein.

v_gene: TRBV2; j_gene: TRBJ2-3; CDR3aa: CASSSGRVDTQYF
v_gene: TRBV7-9; j_gene: TRBJ2-7; CDR3aa: CASSLSLAAPSYEQYF
v_gene: TRBV10-2; j_gene: TRBJ2-3; CDR3aa: CASSWGLAGTDTQYF
v_gene: TRBV7-9; j_gene: TRBJ1-2; CDR3aa: CASTDGTNYGYTF
v_gene: TRBV30; j_gene: TRBJ2-1; CDR3aa: CAWTGLIPYNEQFF
v_gene: TRBV30; j_gene: TRBJ1-1; CDR3aa: CAWSRRSNTEAFF
v_gene: TRBV24-1; j_gene: TRBJ2-1; CDR3aa: CATSDSRKSSYNEQFF
v_gene: TRBV5-1; j_gene: TRBJ1-1; CDR3aa: CASSLETGGNTEAFF
v_gene: TRBV20-1; j_gene: TRBJ1-2; CDR3aa: CSARSLTGTGGYGYTF
v_gene: TRBV30; j_gene: TRBJ1-1; CDR3aa: CAWKIPHYTEAFF
v_gene: TRBV5-1; j_gene: TRBJ2-1; CDR3aa: CASSIRTGTSGTSEQFF
v_gene: TRBV10-2; j_gene: TRBJ2-3; CDR3aa: CASSDLVETDTQYF
v_gene: TRBV11-2; j_gene: TRBJ2-1; CDR3aa: CASNLSLGGSGNEQFF
v_gene: TRBV2; j_gene: TRBJ2-5; CDR3aa: CASRPERAIAGKRYF
v_gene: TRBV19; j_gene: TRBJ1-2; CDR3aa: CATGQLVNYGYTF
v_gene: TRBV6-1; j_gene: TRBJ2-7; CDR3aa: CASIAAATYEQYF
v_gene: TRBV20-1; j_gene: TRBJ2-5; CDR3aa: CSALGLAGDLETRYF
v_gene: TRBV6-1; j_gene: TRBJ1-5; CDR3aa: CASRLTRAQPQHF
v_gene: TRBV5-5; j_gene: TRBJ2-5; CDR3aa: CASGRLAGGPLQETQYF
v_gene: TRBV12-3/TRBV12-4; j_gene: TRBJ2-7; CDR3aa: CASRKGTEYEQYF
v_gene: TRBV3-1; j_gene: TRBJ2-1; CDR3aa: CASSQAGGSSDYNEQFF
v_gene: TRBV25-1; j_gene: TRBJ2-1; CDR3aa: CASSESGRSYNEQFF
v_gene: TRBV19; j_gene: TRBJ1-2; CDR3aa: CASSTTANGYTF
v_gene: TRBV30; j_gene: TRBJ1-2; CDR3aa: CAWSPGSHGYTF
v_gene: TRBV11-2; j_gene: TRBJ2-4; CDR3aa: CASSPASLAKNIQYF
v_gene: TRBV5-1; j_gene: TRBJ2-1; CDR3aa: CASSPTGTSYNEQFF